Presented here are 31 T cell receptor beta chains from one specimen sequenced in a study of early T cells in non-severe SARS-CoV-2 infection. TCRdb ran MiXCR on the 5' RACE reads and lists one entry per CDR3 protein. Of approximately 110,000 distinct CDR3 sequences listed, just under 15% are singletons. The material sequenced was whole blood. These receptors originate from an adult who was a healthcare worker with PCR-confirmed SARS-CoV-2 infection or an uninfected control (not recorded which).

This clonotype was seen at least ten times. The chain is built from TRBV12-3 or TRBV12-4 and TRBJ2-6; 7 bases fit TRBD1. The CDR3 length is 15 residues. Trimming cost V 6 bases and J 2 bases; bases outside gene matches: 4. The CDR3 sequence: CASRATGTGANVLTF. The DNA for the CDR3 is TGTGCCAGCAGGGCGACAGGGACTGGGGCCAACGTCCTGACTTTC.

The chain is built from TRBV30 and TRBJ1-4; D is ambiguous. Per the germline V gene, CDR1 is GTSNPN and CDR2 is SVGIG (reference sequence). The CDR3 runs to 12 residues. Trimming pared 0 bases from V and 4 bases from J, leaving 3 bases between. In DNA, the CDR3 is TGTGCCTGGAGTGTGGGTAATGAAAAACTGTTTTTT. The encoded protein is CAWSVGNEKLFF.

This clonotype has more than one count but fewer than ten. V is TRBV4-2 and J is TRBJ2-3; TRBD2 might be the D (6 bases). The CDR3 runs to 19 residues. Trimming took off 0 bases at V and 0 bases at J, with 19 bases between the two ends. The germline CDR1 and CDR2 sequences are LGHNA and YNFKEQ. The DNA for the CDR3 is TGTGCCAGCAGCCAAGATCTAAGGGGTTCGGGGACTAGCACAGATACGCAGTATTTT. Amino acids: CASSQDLRGSGTSTDTQYF.

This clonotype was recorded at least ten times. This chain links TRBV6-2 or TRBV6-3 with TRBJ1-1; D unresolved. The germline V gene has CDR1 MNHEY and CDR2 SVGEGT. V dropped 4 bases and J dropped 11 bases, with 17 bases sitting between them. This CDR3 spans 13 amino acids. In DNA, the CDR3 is TGTGCCAGCAGTTTAGGACGGAGGGAGGATGCTTTCTTT. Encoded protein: CASSLGRREDAFF.

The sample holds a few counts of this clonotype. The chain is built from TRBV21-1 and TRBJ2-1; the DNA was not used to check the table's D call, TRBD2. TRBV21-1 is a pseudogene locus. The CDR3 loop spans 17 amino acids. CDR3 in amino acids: CASSKKGTPSSYNEQFF. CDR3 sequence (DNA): TGTGCCAGCAGCAAGAAAGGGACTCCCAGCTCCTACAATGAGCAGTTCTTC.

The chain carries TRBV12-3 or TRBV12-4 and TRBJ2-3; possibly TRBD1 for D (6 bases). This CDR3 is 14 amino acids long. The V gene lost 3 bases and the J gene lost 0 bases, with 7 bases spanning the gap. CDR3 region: CASSFGGSTDTQYF. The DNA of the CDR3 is TGTGCCAGCAGTTTTGGGGGCAGCACAGATACGCAGTATTTT.

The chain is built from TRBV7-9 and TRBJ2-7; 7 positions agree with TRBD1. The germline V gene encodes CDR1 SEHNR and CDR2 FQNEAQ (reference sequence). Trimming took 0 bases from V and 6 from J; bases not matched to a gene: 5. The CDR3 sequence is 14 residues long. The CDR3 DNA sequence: TGTGCCAGCAGCTTAGCAAGGGGGCAGGGCGAGCAGTACTTC. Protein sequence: CASSLARGQGEQYF.

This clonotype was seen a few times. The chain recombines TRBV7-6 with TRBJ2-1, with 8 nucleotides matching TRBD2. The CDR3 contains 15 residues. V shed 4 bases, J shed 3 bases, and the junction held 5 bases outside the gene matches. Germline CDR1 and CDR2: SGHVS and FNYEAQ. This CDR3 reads CASSSRLAGYNEQFF. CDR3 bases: TGTGCCAGCAGCTCCCGTCTAGCGGGCTACAATGAGCAGTTCTTC.

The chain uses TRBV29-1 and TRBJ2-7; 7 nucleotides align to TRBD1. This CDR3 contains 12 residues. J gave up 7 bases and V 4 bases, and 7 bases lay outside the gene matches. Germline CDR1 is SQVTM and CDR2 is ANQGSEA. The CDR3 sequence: CSVGTTGREQYF. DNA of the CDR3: TGCAGCGTTGGAACGACAGGGCGGGAGCAGTACTTC.

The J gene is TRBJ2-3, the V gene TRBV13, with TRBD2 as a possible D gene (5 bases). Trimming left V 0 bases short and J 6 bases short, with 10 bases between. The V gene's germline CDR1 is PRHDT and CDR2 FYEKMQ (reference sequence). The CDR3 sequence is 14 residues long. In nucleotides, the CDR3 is TGTGCCAGCAGCTTAGGCAGGCGGAGGGATACGCAGTATTTT. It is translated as CASSLGRRRDTQYF.

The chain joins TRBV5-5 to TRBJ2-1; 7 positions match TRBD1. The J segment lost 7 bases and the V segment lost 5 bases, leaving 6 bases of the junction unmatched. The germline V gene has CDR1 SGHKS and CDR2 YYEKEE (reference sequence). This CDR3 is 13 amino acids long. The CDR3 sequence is CASRTQGENEQFF. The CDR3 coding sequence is TGTGCCAGCAGAACCCAGGGGGAGAATGAGCAGTTCTTC.

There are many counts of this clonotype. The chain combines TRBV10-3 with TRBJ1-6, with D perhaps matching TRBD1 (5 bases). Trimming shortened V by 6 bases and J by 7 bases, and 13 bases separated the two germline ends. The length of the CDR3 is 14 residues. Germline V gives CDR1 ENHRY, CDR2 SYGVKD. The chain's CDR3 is CAIRAGGENSPLHF. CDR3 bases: TGTGCCATCAGGGCGGGAGGGGAGAATTCACCCCTCCACTTT.

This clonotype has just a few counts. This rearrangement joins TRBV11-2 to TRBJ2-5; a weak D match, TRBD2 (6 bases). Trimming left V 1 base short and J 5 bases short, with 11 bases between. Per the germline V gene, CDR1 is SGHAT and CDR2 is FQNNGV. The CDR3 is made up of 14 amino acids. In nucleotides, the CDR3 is TGTGCCAGCAGCTTAGCGGGGGTCGTGGAGACCCAGTACTTC. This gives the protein CASSLAGVVETQYF.

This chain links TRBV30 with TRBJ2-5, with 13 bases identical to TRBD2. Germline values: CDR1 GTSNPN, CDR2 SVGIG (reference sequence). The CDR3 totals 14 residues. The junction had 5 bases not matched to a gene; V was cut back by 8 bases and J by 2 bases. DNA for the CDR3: TGTGCCAGGACTAGCGGGGGACCTCAAGAGACCCAGTACTTC. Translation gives CARTSGGPQETQYF.

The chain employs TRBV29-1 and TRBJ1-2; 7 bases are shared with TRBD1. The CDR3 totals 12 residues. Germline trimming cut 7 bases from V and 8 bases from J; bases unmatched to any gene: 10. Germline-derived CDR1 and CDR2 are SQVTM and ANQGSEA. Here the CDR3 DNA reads TGCAGCGCAACACAGGGGACGCGAGGCTACACCTTC. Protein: CSATQGTRGYTF.

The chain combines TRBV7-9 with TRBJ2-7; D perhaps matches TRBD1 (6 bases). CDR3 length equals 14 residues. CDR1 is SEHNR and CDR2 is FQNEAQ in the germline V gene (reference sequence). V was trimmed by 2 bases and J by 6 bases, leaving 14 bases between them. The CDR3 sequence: CASSLRASGAEQYF. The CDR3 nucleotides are TGTGCCAGCAGCTTAAGGGCCTCAGGGGCCGAGCAGTACTTC.

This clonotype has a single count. The chain's CDR3 is CASSLTIRGEGQPQHF. For the CDR3, the DNA is TGTGCCAGCAGCTTAACTATTCGGGGTGAAGGTCAGCCCCAGCATTTT. V and J are TRBV7-3 and TRBJ1-5; unclear D gene. The CDR3 loop spans 16 amino acids. Looked up from germline, CDR1 is SGHTA and CDR2 is FQGTGA. V was shortened by 0 bases and J by 6 bases, with 15 bases between the two germline ends.

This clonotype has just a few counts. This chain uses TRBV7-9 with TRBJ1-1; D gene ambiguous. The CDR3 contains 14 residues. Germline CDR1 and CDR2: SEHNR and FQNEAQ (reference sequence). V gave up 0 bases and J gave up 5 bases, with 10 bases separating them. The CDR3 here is CASSLATVGTEAFF. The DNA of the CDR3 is TGTGCCAGCAGCTTAGCCACCGTGGGGACTGAAGCTTTCTTT.

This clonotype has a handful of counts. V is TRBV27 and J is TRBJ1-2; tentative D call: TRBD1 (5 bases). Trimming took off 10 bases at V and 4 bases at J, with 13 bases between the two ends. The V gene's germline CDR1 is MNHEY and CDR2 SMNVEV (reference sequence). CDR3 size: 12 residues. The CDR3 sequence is CATRRDRYGYTF. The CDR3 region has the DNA TGTGCCACCAGACGGGACCGCTATGGCTACACCTTC.

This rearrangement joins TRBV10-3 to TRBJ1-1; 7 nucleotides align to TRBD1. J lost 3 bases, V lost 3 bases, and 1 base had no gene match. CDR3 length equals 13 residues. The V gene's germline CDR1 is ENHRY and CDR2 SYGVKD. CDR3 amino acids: CAISETGDTEAFF. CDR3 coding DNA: TGTGCCATCAGTGAAACAGGGGACACTGAAGCTTTCTTT.

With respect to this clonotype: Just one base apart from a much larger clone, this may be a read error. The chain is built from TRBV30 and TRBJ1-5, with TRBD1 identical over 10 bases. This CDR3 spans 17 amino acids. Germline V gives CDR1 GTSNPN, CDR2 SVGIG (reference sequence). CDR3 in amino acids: CAWSKGTGVPPNQSQHF. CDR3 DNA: TGTGCCTGGAGTAAAGGGACAGGGGTCCCACCAAATCAGTCCCAGCATTTT. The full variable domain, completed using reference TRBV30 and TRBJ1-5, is SQTIHQWPATLVQPVGSPLSLECTVEGTSNPNLYWYRQAAGRGLQLLFYSVGIGQISSEVPQNLSASRPQDRQFILSSKKLLLSDSGFYLCAWSKGTGVPPNQSQHFGDGTRLSIL.

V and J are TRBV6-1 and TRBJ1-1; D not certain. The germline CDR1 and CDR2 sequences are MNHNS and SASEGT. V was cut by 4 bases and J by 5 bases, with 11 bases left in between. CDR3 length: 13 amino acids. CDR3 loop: CASSGRGETEAFF. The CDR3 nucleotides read TGTGCCAGCAGTGGACGGGGAGAAACTGAAGCTTTCTTT.

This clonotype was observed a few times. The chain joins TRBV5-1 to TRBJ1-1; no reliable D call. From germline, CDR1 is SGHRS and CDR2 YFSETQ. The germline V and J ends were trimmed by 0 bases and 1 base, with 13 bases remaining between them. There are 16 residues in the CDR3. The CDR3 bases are TGCGCCAGCAGCTTGGAAACGGGGATAGGGAACACTGAAGCTTTCTTT. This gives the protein CASSLETGIGNTEAFF. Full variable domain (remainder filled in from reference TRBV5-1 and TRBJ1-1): KAGVTQTPRYLIKTRGQQVTLSCSPISGHRSVSWYQQTPGQGLQFLFEYFSETQRNKGNFPGRFSGRQFSNSRSEMNVSTLELGDSALYLCASSLETGIGNTEAFFGQGTRLTVV.

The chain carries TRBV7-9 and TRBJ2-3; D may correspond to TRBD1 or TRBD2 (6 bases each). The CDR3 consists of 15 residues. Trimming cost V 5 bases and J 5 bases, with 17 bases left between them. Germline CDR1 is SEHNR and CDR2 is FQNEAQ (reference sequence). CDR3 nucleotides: TGTGCCAGCAGCACGCCGTCGGGGGCCCGAGATACGCAGTATTTT. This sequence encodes CASSTPSGARDTQYF.

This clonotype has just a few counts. The CDR3 is CSALSRGIHNEQFF. CDR3 coding DNA: TGCAGTGCCCTATCTAGGGGAATCCACAATGAGCAGTTCTTC. V usage is TRBV20-1 and J usage is TRBJ2-1, with D possibly TRBD1 on 5 matching bases. CDR3 length: 14 residues. The germline V gene encodes CDR1 DFQATT and CDR2 SNEGSKA (reference sequence). With 6 bases removed from V and 5 bases from J, the gap between germline ends came to 17 bases.

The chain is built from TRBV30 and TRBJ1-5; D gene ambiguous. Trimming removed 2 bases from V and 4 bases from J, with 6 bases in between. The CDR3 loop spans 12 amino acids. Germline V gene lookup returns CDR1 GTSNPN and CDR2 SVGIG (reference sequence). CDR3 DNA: TGTGCCTGGAGTCGGGGTAATCAGCCCCAGCATTTT. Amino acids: CAWSRGNQPQHF. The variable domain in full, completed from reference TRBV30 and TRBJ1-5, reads SQTIHQWPATLVQPVGSPLSLECTVEGTSNPNLYWYRQAAGRGLQLLFYSVGIGQISSEVPQNLSASRPQDRQFILSSKKLLLSDSGFYLCAWSRGNQPQHFGDGTRLSIL.

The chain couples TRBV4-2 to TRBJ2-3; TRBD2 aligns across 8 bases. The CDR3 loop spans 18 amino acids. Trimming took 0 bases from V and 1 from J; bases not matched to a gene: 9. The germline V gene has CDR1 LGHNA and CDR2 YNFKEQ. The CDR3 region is CASSQESSWRGGTDTQYF. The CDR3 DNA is TGTGCCAGCAGCCAAGAATCCAGTTGGCGGGGGGGCACAGATACGCAGTATTTT.

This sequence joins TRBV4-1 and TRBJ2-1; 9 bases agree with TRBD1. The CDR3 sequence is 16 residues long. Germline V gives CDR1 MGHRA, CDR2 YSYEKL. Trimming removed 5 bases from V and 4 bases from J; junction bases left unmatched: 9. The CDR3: CASSRVPGQGYNEQFF. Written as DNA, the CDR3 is TGCGCCAGCAGCAGGGTACCGGGACAGGGATACAATGAGCAGTTCTTC.

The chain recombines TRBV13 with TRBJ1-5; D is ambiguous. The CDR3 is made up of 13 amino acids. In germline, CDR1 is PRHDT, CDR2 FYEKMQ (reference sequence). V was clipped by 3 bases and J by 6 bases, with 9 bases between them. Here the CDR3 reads CASSFNRAQPQHF. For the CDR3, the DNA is TGTGCCAGCAGCTTTAACAGAGCTCAGCCCCAGCATTTT.

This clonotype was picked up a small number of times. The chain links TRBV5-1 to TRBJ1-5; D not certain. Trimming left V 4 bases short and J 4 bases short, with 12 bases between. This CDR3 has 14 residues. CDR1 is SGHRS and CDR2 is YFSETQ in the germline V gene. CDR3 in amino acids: CASSPASGNQPQHF. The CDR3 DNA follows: TGCGCCAGCAGCCCAGCTTCTGGAAATCAGCCCCAGCATTTT.

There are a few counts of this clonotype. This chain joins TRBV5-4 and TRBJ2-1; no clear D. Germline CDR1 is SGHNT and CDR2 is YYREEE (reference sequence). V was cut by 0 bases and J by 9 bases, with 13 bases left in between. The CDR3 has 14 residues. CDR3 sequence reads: CASSLESRLGEQFF. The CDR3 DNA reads TGTGCCAGCAGCTTGGAATCTAGGTTGGGTGAGCAGTTCTTC.